Listed below are T cell receptor beta chains from one sample, sequenced in a study of Tregs in tolerant kidney transplant recipients. The assay was immunoSEQ multiplex PCR, and TCRdb's table has in-frame clones only and misses some. The sample lists tens of thousands of clones, 93% occurring once. The sample in question was CD4+ T cells from blood, obtained before the transplant. These receptors were obtained from a human donor who received a combined kidney and bone marrow transplant. Both conserved end residues are part of each CDR3. A D gene is named only where the DNA matches it firmly. Some rows have no size entry. The others give once, few or many, or a class for an expanded clone.

j_call: TRBJ2-7; v_call: TRBV7-2; clone_size: NA; d_call: NA; cdr3_aa: CASSLPPRGNEQYF; cdr3_nt: TGTGCCAGCAGCTTACCTCCTAGAGGGAACGAGCAGTACTTC
j_call: TRBJ2-7; v_call: TRBV29-1; clone_size: NA; d_call: TRBD2; cdr3_aa: CSVLSIAGGEKYEQYF; cdr3_nt: TGCAGCGTTCTTTCAATAGCGGGAGGGGAGAAGTACGAGCAGTACTTC
j_call: TRBJ1-1; v_call: TRBV29-1; clone_size: NA; d_call: NA; cdr3_aa: CSVEVPRGTFF; cdr3_nt: TGCAGCGTTGAAGTCCCCCGAGGAACTTTCTTT
j_call: TRBJ1-3; v_call: TRBV18; clone_size: NA; d_call: TRBD1; cdr3_aa: CASSPGGTGAGNTIYF; cdr3_nt: TGTGCCAGCTCACCCGGGGGGACAGGAGCTGGAAACACCATATATTTT
j_call: TRBJ1-2; v_call: TRBV28; clone_size: NA; d_call: NA; cdr3_aa: CASSLQGRGYTF; cdr3_nt: TGTGCCAGCAGTTTGCAGGGTAGGGGCTACACCTTC
j_call: TRBJ2-7; v_call: TRBV5-4; clone_size: few; d_call: NA; cdr3_aa: CASSLGAYEQYF; cdr3_nt: TGTGCCAGCAGCTTGGGAGCCTACGAGCAGTACTTC
j_call: TRBJ1-2; v_call: TRBV5-1; clone_size: NA; d_call: NA; cdr3_aa: CASTRGTSNYGYTF; cdr3_nt: TGCGCCAGTACCCGGGGAACGAGTAACTATGGCTACACCTTC
j_call: TRBJ2-3; v_call: TRBV18; clone_size: NA; d_call: TRBD2; cdr3_aa: CASSYSGRAGDTQYF; cdr3_nt: TGTGCCAGCTCATATAGCGGGAGGGCCGGCGATACGCAGTATTTT
j_call: TRBJ1-1; v_call: TRBV6-4; clone_size: NA; d_call: TRBD1; cdr3_aa: CASSDWGQGGGYTEAFF; cdr3_nt: TGTGCCAGCAGTGACTGGGGACAGGGCGGAGGATACACTGAAGCTTTCTTT
j_call: TRBJ2-7; v_call: TRBV6-4; clone_size: NA; d_call: TRBD1; cdr3_aa: CANTATGVPEQYF; cdr3_nt: TGTGCCAACACGGCAACAGGGGTCCCCGAGCAGTACTTC
j_call: TRBJ2-5; v_call: TRBV6-1; clone_size: NA; d_call: NA; cdr3_aa: CASSAGGPPQETQYF; cdr3_nt: TGTGCCAGCAGTGCAGGGGGGCCACCCCAAGAGACCCAGTACTTC
j_call: TRBJ2-1; v_call: TRBV6-1; clone_size: NA; d_call: NA; cdr3_aa: CASSDPKRRVETSEQFF; cdr3_nt: TGTGCCAGCAGTGACCCGAAGAGGAGGGTGGAGACGAGTGAGCAGTTCTTC
j_call: TRBJ2-1; v_call: TRBV5-6; clone_size: NA; d_call: TRBD2; cdr3_aa: CASSPDAGAFYNEQFF; cdr3_nt: TGTGCCAGCAGCCCAGACGCGGGAGCATTCTACAATGAGCAGTTCTTC
j_call: TRBJ2-1; v_call: TRBV7-3; clone_size: once; d_call: TRBD2; cdr3_aa: CASSVRPGTSGTHSYNEQFF; cdr3_nt: TGTGCCAGCAGCGTCAGACCCGGGACTAGCGGAACTCATTCCTACAATGAGCAGTTCTTC
j_call: TRBJ2-3; v_call: TRBV27; clone_size: NA; d_call: NA; cdr3_aa: CASSYTGLHTDTQYF; cdr3_nt: TGTGCCAGCAGCTACACAGGGCTACACACAGATACGCAGTATTTT
j_call: TRBJ1-1; v_call: TRBV7-3; clone_size: NA; d_call: TRBD1; cdr3_aa: CASSWDREKAFF; cdr3_nt: TGTGCCAGCAGCTGGGACAGGGAAAAAGCTTTCTTT
j_call: TRBJ2-7; v_call: TRBV11-3; clone_size: NA; d_call: NA; cdr3_aa: CASSKGGLWSSAYEQYF; cdr3_nt: TGTGCCAGCAGCAAGGGGGGGTTATGGAGTTCAGCCTACGAGCAGTACTTC
j_call: TRBJ2-1; v_call: TRBV27; clone_size: few; d_call: NA; cdr3_aa: CASSFRWEYGNEQFF; cdr3_nt: TGTGCCAGCAGTTTCAGGTGGGAGTACGGCAATGAGCAGTTCTTC
j_call: TRBJ2-7; v_call: TRBV7-2; clone_size: NA; d_call: TRBD1; cdr3_aa: CASSLGSGTGSSEQYF; cdr3_nt: TGTGCCAGCAGCTTAGGTTCCGGGACAGGGTCTAGCGAGCAGTACTTC
j_call: TRBJ2-1; v_call: TRBV4-1; clone_size: NA; d_call: TRBD2; cdr3_aa: CASSQDWSSGGKQFF; cdr3_nt: TGCGCCAGCAGCCAAGATTGGTCTAGCGGGGGAAAGCAGTTCTTC
j_call: TRBJ1-6; v_call: TRBV27; clone_size: once; d_call: NA; cdr3_aa: CASSSQGGLYNSPLHF; cdr3_nt: TGTGCCAGCAGTTCTCAGGGAGGCCTTTATAATTCACCCCTCCACTTT
j_call: TRBJ2-1; v_call: TRBV7-9; clone_size: once; d_call: TRBD2; cdr3_aa: CASSPRTSGSRWTYNEQFF; cdr3_nt: TGTGCCAGCAGCCCGAGGACTAGCGGGAGCAGGTGGACCTACAATGAGCAGTTCTTC
j_call: TRBJ1-2; v_call: TRBV7-6; clone_size: NA; d_call: NA; cdr3_aa: CASSPAPGTPRMGGYTF; cdr3_nt: TGTGCCAGCAGCCCGGCCCCCGGGACACCGAGGATGGGAGGCTACACCTTC
j_call: TRBJ1-4; v_call: TRBV5-1; clone_size: NA; d_call: TRBD1; cdr3_aa: CASSLAPGQTNEKLFF; cdr3_nt: TGCGCCAGCAGCTTGGCCCCGGGACAGACTAATGAAAAACTGTTTTTT
j_call: TRBJ2-3; v_call: TRBV10-1; clone_size: once; d_call: NA; cdr3_aa: CASSEDGGAVRWDTQYF; cdr3_nt: TGCGCCAGCAGTGAAGACGGTGGGGCGGTCCGGTGGGATACGCAGTATTTT
j_call: TRBJ1-1; v_call: TRBV28; clone_size: NA; d_call: NA; cdr3_aa: CASSLLPATGYTEAFF; cdr3_nt: TGTGCCAGCAGTTTATTGCCTGCAACGGGATACACTGAAGCTTTCTTT
j_call: TRBJ2-1; v_call: TRBV7-7; clone_size: NA; d_call: TRBD2; cdr3_aa: CASSNVAGVLHEQFF; cdr3_nt: TGTGCCAGCAGCAACGTAGCGGGAGTTTTACATGAGCAGTTCTTC
j_call: TRBJ2-3; v_call: TRBV2; clone_size: NA; d_call: TRBD2; cdr3_aa: CASSGTSGRRDTQYF; cdr3_nt: TGTGCCAGCAGTGGTACTAGCGGGAGACGAGATACGCAGTATTTT
j_call: TRBJ1-3; v_call: TRBV10-3; clone_size: few; d_call: NA; cdr3_aa: CAISDTYTGNTIYF; cdr3_nt: TGTGCCATCAGTGACACATACACTGGAAACACCATATATTTT
j_call: TRBJ2-7; v_call: TRBV6-4; clone_size: NA; d_call: TRBD1; cdr3_aa: CASLRQGGGYEQYF; cdr3_nt: TGTGCCAGCCTACGACAGGGGGGGGGCTACGAGCAGTACTTC
j_call: TRBJ2-6; v_call: TRBV7-2; clone_size: once; d_call: NA; cdr3_aa: CASSLLGPGANVLTF; cdr3_nt: TGTGCCAGCAGCTTACTGGGGCCTGGGGCCAACGTCCTGACTTTC
j_call: TRBJ2-5; v_call: TRBV4-3; clone_size: NA; d_call: TRBD2; cdr3_aa: CASSSAPGGPEETQYF; cdr3_nt: TGCGCCAGCAGCTCAGCGCCGGGGGGGCCGGAAGAGACCCAGTACTTC
j_call: TRBJ2-3; v_call: TRBV2; clone_size: NA; d_call: TRBD2; cdr3_aa: CASSRTSGSRTDTQYF; cdr3_nt: TGTGCCAGCTCCCGGACTAGCGGGAGTCGTACAGATACGCAGTATTTT
j_call: TRBJ2-3; v_call: TRBV5-4; clone_size: NA; d_call: TRBD2; cdr3_aa: CAAGWRGGYTDTQYF; cdr3_nt: TGTGCCGCAGGGTGGCGGGGGGGATACACAGATACGCAGTATTTT
j_call: TRBJ1-2; v_call: TRBV7-9; clone_size: NA; d_call: TRBD1; cdr3_aa: CASSLANPGQGFGYTF; cdr3_nt: TGTGCCAGCAGCTTAGCGAATCCGGGACAGGGCTTTGGCTACACCTTC
j_call: TRBJ2-7; v_call: TRBV28; clone_size: once; d_call: TRBD2; cdr3_aa: CASRAGTSGDYEQYF; cdr3_nt: TGTGCCAGCAGAGCCGGGACTAGCGGGGACTACGAGCAGTACTTC
j_call: TRBJ2-5; v_call: TRBV11-3; clone_size: NA; d_call: NA; cdr3_aa: CASSPGGGETQYF; cdr3_nt: TGTGCCAGCAGCCCCGGGGGTGGCGAGACCCAGTACTTC
j_call: TRBJ2-7; v_call: TRBV10-3; clone_size: NA; d_call: TRBD2; cdr3_aa: CAVRGTSGISEQYF; cdr3_nt: TGTGCCGTCAGGGGGACTAGCGGAATCAGCGAGCAGTACTTC
j_call: TRBJ2-5; v_call: TRBV7-9; clone_size: once; d_call: NA; cdr3_aa: CASSFSETQYF; cdr3_nt: TGTGCCAGCAGCTTCAGTGAGACCCAGTACTTC
j_call: TRBJ2-3; v_call: TRBV13; clone_size: NA; d_call: TRBD2; cdr3_aa: CASRSTSGGLGGTDTQYF; cdr3_nt: TGTGCCAGCAGATCGACTAGCGGGGGCCTCGGGGGGACAGATACGCAGTATTTT